The next 11 T cell receptor beta chains were all read from a single sample in a study of CD8 T cells in ankylosing spondylitis. TCRdb passed the 5' RACE reads through MiXCR, listing each CDR3 protein once. The sample includes about 240,000 distinct CDR3 sequences, over 8.5% seen only once; the top ten take under 7.5%. Sequenced: blood, either unsorted or a sorted T cell fraction (not recorded which). These receptors all stem from a male donor with ankylosing spondylitis or in good health (not recorded which).

The J gene is TRBJ1-1, the V gene TRBV5-1; D not resolved. The V gene's germline CDR1 is SGHRS and CDR2 YFSETQ. This CDR3 spans 15 amino acids. The V end was cut by 1 base, the J end by 2 bases, with 12 bases between. The CDR3 region is CASSLSWGINTEAFF. In DNA, the CDR3 is TGCGCCAGCAGCTTGTCTTGGGGAATCAACACTGAAGCTTTCTTT.

V and J are TRBV27 and TRBJ2-2; D remains unclear. The germline V and J ends were trimmed by 5 bases and 1 base, with 14 bases remaining between them. CDR3 length: 16 residues. Germline CDR1 reads MNHEY; CDR2 reads SMNVEV (reference sequence). The CDR3 sequence is CASSASRTGNTGELFF. The DNA of the CDR3 is TGTGCCAGCAGTGCTTCCCGGACCGGGAACACCGGGGAGCTGTTTTTT.

This clonotype was counted many times. The genes are TRBV19 and TRBJ2-2, with 14 bases that match TRBD2. The trim removed 4 bases at V and 0 bases at J, leaving 1 base unmatched. The CDR3 loop spans 17 amino acids. In germline, CDR1 is LNHDA, CDR2 SQIVND (reference sequence). The CDR3 loop is CASSKGLAGANTGELFF. The CDR3 DNA sequence: TGTGCCAGTAGTAAGGGACTAGCGGGGGCGAACACCGGGGAGCTGTTTTTT.

In its sample, this clonotype was seen many times. This chain uses TRBV16 with TRBJ2-7, with TRBD1 identical over 7 bases. Trimming took 2 bases from V and 3 from J; bases not matched to a gene: 4. The CDR3 length is 14 residues. Germline lookup yields CDR1 KGHSY and CDR2 FQNENV. CDR3 sequence reads: CASSQGYRGYEQYF. The CDR3 bases are TGTGCCAGCAGCCAAGGATACAGGGGCTACGAGCAGTACTTC. The complete variable domain, with remaining parts taken from reference TRBV16 and TRBJ2-7, reads GEEVAQTPKHLVRGEGQKAKLYCAPIKGHSYVFWYQQVLKNEFKFLISFQNENVFDETGMPKERFSAKCLPNSPCSLEIQATKLEDSAVYFCASSQGYRGYEQYFGPGTRLTVT.

This clonotype was counted many times. The rearrangement uses TRBV7-2 and TRBJ2-5, with D possibly TRBD1 on 6 matching bases. The V and J ends lost 4 bases and 6 bases respectively, with 24 bases between them. The germline gives CDR1 SGHTA, CDR2 FQGNSA. This CDR3 contains 17 residues. In DNA, the CDR3 is TGTGCCAGCAGCTCGTCTTGGGGGCTAGGATTGGGAAAGACCCAGTACTTC. Encoded protein: CASSSSWGLGLGKTQYF.

This clonotype has ten or more counts. The chain combines TRBV5-1 with TRBJ2-7, with TRBD2 matching over 10 bases. With 4 bases clipped from V and 2 bases from J, the junction kept 6 bases outside the gene matches. CDR3 length: 15 amino acids. Germline V gene lookup returns CDR1 SGHRS and CDR2 YFSETQ. The CDR3 region has the DNA TGCGCCAGCAGCCCGATAGCGGGAGGAACCTACGAGCAGTACTTC. Residues: CASSPIAGGTYEQYF.

The sample holds many counts of this clonotype. The chain links TRBV9 to TRBJ2-3; D call uncertain. CDR1 is SGDLS and CDR2 is YYNGEE in the germline V gene. The CDR3 length is 16 residues. The V end lost 5 bases, the J end lost 0 bases, and 16 bases lay between the germline ends. Here the CDR3 DNA reads TGTGCCAGCAGGCCCTTTCTCGCGTCTAGCACAGATACGCAGTATTTT. It encodes CASRPFLASSTDTQYF.

A few counts support this clonotype. The DNA is omitted, as the CDR3 cannot be located on it reliably, and the CDR3 follows TCRdb's listing. V is TRBV24-1 and J is TRBJ2-3; the table's D call TRBD1 went unverified against the DNA. The CDR3 spans 21 amino acids, including both terminal residues. Germline lookup yields CDR1 KGHDR and CDR2 SFDVKD. CDR3 in amino acids: CAASDLPEIRSILVPLQAQYF.

This clonotype was seen many times. J is TRBJ1-2 and V is TRBV20-1; D is uncertain. V shed 0 bases and J shed 6 bases, with 17 bases lying between them. Germline V gives CDR1 DFQATT, CDR2 SNEGSKA (reference sequence). The CDR3 runs to 15 residues. The CDR3 nucleotides are TGCAGTGCTAGAGATACAGTTAAGGTGTCGGATGGCTACACCTTC. This translates into CSARDTVKVSDGYTF.

The table lists this clonotype with many counts. The chain uses TRBV6-1 and TRBJ2-7; tentative D call: TRBD1 (6 bases). CDR1 MNHNS and CDR2 SASEGT come from the germline V gene. The CDR3 is 14 residues long. Trimming took 7 bases from V and 4 from J, leaving 17 bases between them. In DNA form, the CDR3 reads TGTGCCAGCAATCAAGAGGACAGTCGATACGAGCAGTACTTC. The encoded protein is CASNQEDSRYEQYF.

This clonotype turned up a few times. The chain combines TRBV11-1 with TRBJ2-1; 7 nucleotides match TRBD1. This CDR3 comprises 14 residues. Per the germline V gene, CDR1 is SGHAT and CDR2 is FQDESV (reference sequence). V lost 4 bases to trimming and J lost 9 bases; unmatched junction nucleotides: 9. Here the CDR3 DNA reads TGTGCCAGCAGCTCGAGGGACAGAGACTTTGAGCAGTTCTTC. Protein: CASSSRDRDFEQFF. Full variable domain (missing parts from reference TRBV11-1 and TRBJ2-1): EAEVAQSPRYKITEKSQAVAFWCDPISGHATLYWYRQILGQGPELLVQFQDESVVDDSQLPKDRFSAERLKGVDSTLKIQPAELGDSAMYLCASSSRDRDFEQFFGPGTRLTVL.